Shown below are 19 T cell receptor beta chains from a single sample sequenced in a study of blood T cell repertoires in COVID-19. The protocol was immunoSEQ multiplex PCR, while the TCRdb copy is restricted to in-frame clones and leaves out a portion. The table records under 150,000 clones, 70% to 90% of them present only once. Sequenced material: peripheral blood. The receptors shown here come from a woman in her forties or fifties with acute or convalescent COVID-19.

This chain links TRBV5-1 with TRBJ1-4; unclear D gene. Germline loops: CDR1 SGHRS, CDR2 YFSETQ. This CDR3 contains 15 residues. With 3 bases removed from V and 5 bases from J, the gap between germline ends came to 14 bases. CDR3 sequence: CASSYYRRGNEKLFF. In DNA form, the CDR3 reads TGCGCCAGCAGCTATTACAGAAGAGGGAATGAAAAACTGTTTTTT.

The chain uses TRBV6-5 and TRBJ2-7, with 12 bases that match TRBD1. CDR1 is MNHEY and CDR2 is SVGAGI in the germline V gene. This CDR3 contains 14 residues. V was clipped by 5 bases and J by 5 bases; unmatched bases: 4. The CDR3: CASSRDRGRNEQYF. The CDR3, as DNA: TGTGCCAGCAGTAGGGACAGGGGGCGAAACGAGCAGTACTTC.

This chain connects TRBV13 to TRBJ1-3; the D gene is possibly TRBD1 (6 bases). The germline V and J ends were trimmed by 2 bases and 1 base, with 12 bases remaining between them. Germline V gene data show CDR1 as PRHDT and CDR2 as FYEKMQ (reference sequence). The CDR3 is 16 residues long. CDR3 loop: CASSLKGDLSGNTIYF. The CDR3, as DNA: TGTGCCAGCAGCTTAAAGGGGGATCTATCTGGAAACACCATATATTTT.

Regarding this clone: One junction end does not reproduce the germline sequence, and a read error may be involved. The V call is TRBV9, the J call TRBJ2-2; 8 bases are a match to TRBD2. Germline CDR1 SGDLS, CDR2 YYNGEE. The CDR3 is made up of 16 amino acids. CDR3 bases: TGTGCCAGCAGCGTAAGGGGTAGCGGGAACCCCGGGGAGCTGTTTTTT. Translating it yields CASSVRGSGNPGELFF.

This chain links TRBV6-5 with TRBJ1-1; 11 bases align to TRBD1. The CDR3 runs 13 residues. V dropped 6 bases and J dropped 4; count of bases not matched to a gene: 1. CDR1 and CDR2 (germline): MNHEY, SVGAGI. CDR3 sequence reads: CASRGQGGTEAFF. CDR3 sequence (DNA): TGTGCCAGCAGGGGACAGGGGGGCACTGAAGCTTTCTTT.

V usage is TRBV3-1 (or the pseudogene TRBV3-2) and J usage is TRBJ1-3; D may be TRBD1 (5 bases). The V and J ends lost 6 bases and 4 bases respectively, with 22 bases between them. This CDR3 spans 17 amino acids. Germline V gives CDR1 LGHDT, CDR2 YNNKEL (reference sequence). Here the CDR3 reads CASSLIPTGVRGNTIYF. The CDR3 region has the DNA TGTGCCAGCAGTCTCATCCCAACAGGAGTAAGAGGAAACACCATATATTTT.

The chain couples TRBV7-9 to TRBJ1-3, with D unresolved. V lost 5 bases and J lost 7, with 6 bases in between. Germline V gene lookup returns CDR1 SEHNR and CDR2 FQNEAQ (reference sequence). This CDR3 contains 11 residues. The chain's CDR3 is CASSRENTIYF. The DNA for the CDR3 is TGTGCCAGCAGCCGGGAGAACACCATATATTTT.

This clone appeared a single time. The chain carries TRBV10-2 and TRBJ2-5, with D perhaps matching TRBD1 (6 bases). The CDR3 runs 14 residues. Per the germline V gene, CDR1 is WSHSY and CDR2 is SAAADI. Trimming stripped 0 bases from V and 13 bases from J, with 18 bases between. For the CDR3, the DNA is TGCGCCAGCAGTGAGTCTTCGACAGGCGCCCATGGGTACTTC. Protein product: CASSESSTGAHGYF.

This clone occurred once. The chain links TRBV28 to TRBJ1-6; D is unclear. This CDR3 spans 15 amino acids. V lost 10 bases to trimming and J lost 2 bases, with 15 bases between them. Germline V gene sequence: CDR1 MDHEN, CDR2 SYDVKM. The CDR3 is CATHGSQAYNSPLHF. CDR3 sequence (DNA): TGTGCCACCCATGGTAGTCAAGCCTATAATTCACCCCTCCACTTT.

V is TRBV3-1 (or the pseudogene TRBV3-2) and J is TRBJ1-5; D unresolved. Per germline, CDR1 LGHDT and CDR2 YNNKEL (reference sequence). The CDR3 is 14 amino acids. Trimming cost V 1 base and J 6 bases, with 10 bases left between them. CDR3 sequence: CASSQGRGGQPQHF. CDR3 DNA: TGTGCCAGCAGCCAAGGGCGGGGAGGTCAGCCCCAGCATTTT.

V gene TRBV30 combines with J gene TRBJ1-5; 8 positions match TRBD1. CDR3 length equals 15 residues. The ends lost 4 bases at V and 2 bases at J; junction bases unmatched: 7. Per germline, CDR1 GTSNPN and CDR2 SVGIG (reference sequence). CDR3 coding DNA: TGTGCCTGGAAATTGACAGGGGACGGCAATCAGCCCCAGCATTTT. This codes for CAWKLTGDGNQPQHF. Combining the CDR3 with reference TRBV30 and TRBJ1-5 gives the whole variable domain SQTIHQWPATLVQPVGSPLSLECTVEGTSNPNLYWYRQAAGRGLQLLFYSVGIGQISSEVPQNLSASRPQDRQFILSSKKLLLSDSGFYLCAWKLTGDGNQPQHFGDGTRLSIL.

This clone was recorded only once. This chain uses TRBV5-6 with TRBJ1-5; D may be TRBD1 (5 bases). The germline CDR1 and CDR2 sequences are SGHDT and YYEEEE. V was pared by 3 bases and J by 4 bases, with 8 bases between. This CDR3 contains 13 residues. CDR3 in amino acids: CASSWEGNQPQHF. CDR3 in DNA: TGTGCCAGCAGCTGGGAGGGGAATCAGCCCCAGCATTTT.

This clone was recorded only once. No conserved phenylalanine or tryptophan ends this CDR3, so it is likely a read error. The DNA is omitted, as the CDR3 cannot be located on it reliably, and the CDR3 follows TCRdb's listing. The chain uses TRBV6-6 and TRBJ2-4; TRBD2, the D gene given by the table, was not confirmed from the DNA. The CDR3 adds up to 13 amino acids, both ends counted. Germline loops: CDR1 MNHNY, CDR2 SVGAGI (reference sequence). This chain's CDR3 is CASSYPNTGTEPV.

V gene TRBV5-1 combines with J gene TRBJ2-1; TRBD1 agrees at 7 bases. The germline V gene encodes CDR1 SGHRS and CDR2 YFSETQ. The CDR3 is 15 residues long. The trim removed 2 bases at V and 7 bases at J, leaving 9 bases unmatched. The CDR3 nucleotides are TGCGCCAGCAGCTTTAAATTGACAGGGACGAATGAGCAGTTCTTC. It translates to CASSFKLTGTNEQFF.

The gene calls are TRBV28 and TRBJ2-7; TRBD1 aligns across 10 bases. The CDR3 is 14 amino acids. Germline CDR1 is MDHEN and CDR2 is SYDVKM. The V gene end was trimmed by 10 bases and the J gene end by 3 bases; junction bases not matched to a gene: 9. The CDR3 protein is CATFSRDRGYEQYF. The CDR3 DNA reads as TGTGCCACCTTTAGCCGGGACAGGGGCTACGAGCAGTACTTC.

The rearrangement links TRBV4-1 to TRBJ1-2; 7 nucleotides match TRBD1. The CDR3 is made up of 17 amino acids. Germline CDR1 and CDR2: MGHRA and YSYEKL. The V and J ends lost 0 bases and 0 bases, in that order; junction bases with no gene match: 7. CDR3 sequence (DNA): TGCGCCAGCAGCCAAGATCTGGAAGGGGGCACTAACTATGGCTACACCTTC. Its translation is CASSQDLEGGTNYGYTF.

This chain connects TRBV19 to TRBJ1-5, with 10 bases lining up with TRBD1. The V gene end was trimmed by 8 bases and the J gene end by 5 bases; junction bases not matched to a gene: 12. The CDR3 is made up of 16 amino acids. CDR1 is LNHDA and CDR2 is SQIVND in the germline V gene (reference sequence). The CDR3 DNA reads TGTGCCAGTCAGTCTTTACCGGGACAGGGGCATCAGCCCCAGCATTTT. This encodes CASQSLPGQGHQPQHF.

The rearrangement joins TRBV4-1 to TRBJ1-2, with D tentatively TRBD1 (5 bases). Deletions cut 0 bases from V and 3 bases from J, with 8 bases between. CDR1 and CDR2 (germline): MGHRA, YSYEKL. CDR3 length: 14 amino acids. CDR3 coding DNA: TGCGCCAGCAGCCAAGAGCAGGGTGACTATGGCTACACCTTC. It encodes CASSQEQGDYGYTF.

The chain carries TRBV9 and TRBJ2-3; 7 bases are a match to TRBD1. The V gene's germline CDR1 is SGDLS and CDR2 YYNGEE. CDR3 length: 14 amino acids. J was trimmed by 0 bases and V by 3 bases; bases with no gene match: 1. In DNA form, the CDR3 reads TGTGCCAGCAGCGAGGGGGCGAGCACAGATACGCAGTATTTT. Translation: CASSEGASTDTQYF.